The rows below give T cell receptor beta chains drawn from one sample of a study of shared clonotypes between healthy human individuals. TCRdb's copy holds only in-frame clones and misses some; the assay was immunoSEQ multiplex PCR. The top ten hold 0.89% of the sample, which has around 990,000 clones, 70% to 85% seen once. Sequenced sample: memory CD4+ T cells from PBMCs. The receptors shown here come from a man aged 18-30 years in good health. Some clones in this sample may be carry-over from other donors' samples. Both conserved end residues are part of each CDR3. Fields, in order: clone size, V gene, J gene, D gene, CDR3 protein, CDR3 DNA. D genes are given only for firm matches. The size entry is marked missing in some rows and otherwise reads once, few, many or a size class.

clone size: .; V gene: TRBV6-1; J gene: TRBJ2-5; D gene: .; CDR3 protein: CASSEAELKRGETQYF; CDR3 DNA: TGTGCCAGCAGTGAAGCGGAGCTTAAAAGGGGGGAGACCCAGTACTTC
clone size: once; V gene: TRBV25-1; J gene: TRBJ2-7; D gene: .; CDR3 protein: CASSVNRYYEQYF; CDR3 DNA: TGTGCCAGCAGTGTGAACAGGTACTACGAGCAGTACTTC
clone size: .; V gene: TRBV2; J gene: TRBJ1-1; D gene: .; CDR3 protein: CASTPGVQGYTEAFF; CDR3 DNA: TGTGCCAGCACCCCTGGGGTACAGGGATATACTGAAGCTTTCTTT
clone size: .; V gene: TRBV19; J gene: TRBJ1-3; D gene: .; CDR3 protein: CASSIERWKAGVSGNTIYF; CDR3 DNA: TGTGCCAGTAGTATAGAGAGGTGGAAGGCAGGAGTCTCTGGAAACACCATATATTTT
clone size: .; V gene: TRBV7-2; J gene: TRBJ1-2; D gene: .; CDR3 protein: CASSESGGRDTF; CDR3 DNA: TGTGCCAGCAGCGAAAGTGGGGGACGGGACACCTTC
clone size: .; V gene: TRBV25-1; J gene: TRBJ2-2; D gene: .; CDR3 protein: CASSAWGGGELFF; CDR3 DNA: TGTGCCAGCAGTGCTTGGGGAGGCGGGGAGCTGTTTTTT
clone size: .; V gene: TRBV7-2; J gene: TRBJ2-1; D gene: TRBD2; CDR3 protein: CASSLMSGAPYNEQFF; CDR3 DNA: TGTGCCAGCAGCCTTATGAGCGGGGCCCCATACAATGAGCAGTTCTTC
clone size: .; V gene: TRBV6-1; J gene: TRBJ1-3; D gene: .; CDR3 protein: CASSENRDTIYF; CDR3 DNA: TGTGCCAGCAGTGAAAACCGGGACACCATATATTTT
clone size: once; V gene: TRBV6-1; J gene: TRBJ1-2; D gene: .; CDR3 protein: CASSERGYGYTF; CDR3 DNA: TGTGCCAGCAGTGAAAGAGGGTATGGCTACACCTTC
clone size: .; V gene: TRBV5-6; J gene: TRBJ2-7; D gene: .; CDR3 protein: CASSLEANPPVYEQYF; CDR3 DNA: TGTGCCAGCAGCTTGGAGGCAAATCCGCCTGTATACGAGCAGTACTTC
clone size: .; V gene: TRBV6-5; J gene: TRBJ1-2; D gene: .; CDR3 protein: CASSYPPGNGYTF; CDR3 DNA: TGTGCCAGCAGTTACCCCCCAGGGAACGGCTACACCTTC
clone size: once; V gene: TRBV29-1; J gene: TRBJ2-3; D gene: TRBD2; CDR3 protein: CSVEAIGTLADTQYF; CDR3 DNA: TGCAGCGTTGAAGCGATCGGCACACTAGCGGATACGCAGTATTTT
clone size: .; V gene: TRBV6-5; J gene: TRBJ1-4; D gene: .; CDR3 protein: CASSVGGQGEKLFF; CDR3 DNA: TGTGCCAGCAGTGTCGGGGGGCAAGGTGAAAAACTGTTTTTT
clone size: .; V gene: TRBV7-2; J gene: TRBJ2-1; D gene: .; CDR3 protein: CASSLGLNNEQFF; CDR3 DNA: TGTGCCAGCAGCTTAGGACTGAACAATGAGCAGTTCTTC
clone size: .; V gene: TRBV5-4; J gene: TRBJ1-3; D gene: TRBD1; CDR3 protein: CASSFVDRVGSGNTIYF; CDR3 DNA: TGTGCCAGCAGCTTCGTGGACAGGGTCGGCTCTGGAAACACCATATATTTT
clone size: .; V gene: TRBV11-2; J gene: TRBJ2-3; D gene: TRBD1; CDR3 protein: CASSKPGTGATQYF; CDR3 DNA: TGTGCCAGCAGCAAACCCGGGACAGGGGCTACGCAGTATTTT
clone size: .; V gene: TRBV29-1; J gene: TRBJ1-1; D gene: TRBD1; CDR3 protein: CSAGTGYTEAFF; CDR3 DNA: TGCAGCGCAGGGACAGGGTATACTGAAGCTTTCTTT
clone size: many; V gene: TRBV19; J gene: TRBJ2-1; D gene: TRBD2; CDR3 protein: CATGLAGGEQFF; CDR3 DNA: TGTGCCACGGGACTAGCGGGAGGGGAGCAGTTCTTC
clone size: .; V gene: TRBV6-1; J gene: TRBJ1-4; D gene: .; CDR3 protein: CASRIDSRSHEKLFF; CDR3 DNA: TGTGCCAGCAGGATAGACAGCAGATCCCATGAAAAACTGTTTTTT
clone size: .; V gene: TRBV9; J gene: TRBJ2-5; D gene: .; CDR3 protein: CASSVDGTRSETQYF; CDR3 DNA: TGTGCCAGCAGCGTAGATGGGACCCGGTCGGAGACCCAGTACTTC
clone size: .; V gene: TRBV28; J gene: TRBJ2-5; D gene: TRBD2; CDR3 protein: CASKAGGTHPQETQYF; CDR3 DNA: TGTGCCAGCAAAGCGGGAGGGACCCACCCTCAAGAGACCCAGTACTTC
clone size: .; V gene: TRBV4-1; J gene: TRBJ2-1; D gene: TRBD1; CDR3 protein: CASSLTEGTAYEQFF; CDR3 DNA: TGCGCCAGCAGCCTAACAGAGGGGACAGCATATGAGCAGTTCTTC
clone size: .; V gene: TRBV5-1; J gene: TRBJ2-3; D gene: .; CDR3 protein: CASSQRRDSQYPDTQYF; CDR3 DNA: TGCGCCAGCAGCCAGCGACGGGACTCCCAGTACCCAGATACGCAGTATTTT
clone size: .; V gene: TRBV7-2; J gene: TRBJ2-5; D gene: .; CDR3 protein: CASSFVGQETQYF; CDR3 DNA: TGTGCCAGCAGCTTTGTCGGCCAAGAGACCCAGTACTTC
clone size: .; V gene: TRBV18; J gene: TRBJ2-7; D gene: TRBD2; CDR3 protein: CASSPPTSGSSYEQYF; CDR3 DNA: TGTGCCAGCTCACCACCGACTAGCGGGAGCTCCTACGAGCAGTACTTC
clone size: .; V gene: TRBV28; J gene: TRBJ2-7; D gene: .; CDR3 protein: CASSLDLGLSSEQYF; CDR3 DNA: TGTGCCAGCAGTTTAGATCTGGGGCTCTCGTCCGAGCAGTACTTC
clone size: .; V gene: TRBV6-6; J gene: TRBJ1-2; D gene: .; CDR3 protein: CASSRGANYGYTF; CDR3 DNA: TGTGCCAGCAGCAGGGGAGCTAACTATGGCTACACCTTC
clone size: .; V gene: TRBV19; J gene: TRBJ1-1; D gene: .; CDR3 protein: CASTRGFQEAFF; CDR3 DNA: TGTGCCAGTACCCGCGGTTTCCAAGAAGCTTTCTTT
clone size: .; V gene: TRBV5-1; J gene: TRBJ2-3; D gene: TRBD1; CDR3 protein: CASSLRTRQGSTDTQYF; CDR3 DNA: TGCGCCAGCAGCCTCCGAACCCGACAGGGCAGCACAGATACGCAGTATTTT
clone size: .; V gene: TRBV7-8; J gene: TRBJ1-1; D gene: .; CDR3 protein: CASSSRLIPMNTEAFF; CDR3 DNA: TGTGCCAGCAGCTCCCGTCTGATTCCCATGAACACTGAAGCTTTCTTT
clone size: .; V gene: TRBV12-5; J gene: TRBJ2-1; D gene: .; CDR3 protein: CASGSVNEQFF; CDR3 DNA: TGTGCTAGTGGCTCCGTCAATGAGCAGTTCTTC
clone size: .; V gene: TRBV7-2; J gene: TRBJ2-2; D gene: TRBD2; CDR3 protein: CASSPTPGAGGYTGELFF; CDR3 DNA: TGTGCCAGCAGCCCCACCCCCGGAGCGGGAGGGTACACCGGGGAGCTGTTTTTT
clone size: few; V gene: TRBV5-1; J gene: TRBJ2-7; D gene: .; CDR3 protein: CASTTIAARNGAYEQYF; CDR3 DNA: TGCGCCAGCACCACGATAGCCGCCCGTAATGGGGCCTACGAGCAGTACTTC
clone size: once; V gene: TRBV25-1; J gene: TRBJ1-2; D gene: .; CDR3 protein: CASSDSQKSNRYTF; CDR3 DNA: TGTGCCAGCAGTGATAGCCAAAAGAGCAATCGCTACACCTTC
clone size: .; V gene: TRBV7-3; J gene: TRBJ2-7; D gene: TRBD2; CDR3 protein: CASSLLGRETGEQYF; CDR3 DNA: TGTGCCAGCAGCTTATTAGGGCGGGAGACCGGCGAGCAGTACTTC
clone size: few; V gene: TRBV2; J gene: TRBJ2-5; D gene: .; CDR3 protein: CASSEGRETQYF; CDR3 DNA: TGTGCCAGCAGTGAAGGTCGGGAGACCCAGTACTTC
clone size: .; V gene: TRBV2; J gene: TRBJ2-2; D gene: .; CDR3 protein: CASGGITGELFF; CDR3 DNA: TGTGCCAGCGGGGGGATCACCGGGGAGCTGTTTTTT
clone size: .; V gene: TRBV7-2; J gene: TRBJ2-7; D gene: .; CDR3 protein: CASSLGGGLSYEQYF; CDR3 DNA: TGTGCCAGCAGCTTAGGCGGGGGCCTCTCCTACGAGCAGTACTTC
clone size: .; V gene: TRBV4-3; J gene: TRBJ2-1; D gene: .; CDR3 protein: CASSPRLAVDEQFF; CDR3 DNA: TGCGCCAGCAGCCCCCGGTTAGCGGTGGATGAGCAGTTCTTC
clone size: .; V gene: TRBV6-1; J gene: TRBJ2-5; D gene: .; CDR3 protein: CASSVMVTMETQYF; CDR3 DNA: TGTGCCAGCAGTGTAATGGTGACGATGGAGACCCAGTACTTC
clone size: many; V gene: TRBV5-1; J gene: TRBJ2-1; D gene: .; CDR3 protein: CASSLGPGSYNEQFF; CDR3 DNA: TGCGCCAGCAGCTTGGGACCAGGTTCCTACAATGAGCAGTTCTTC
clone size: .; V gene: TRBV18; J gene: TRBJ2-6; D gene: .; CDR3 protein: CASSPVALQGTGANVLTF; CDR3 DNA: TGTGCCAGCTCACCAGTTGCGTTACAGGGCACTGGGGCCAACGTCCTGACTTTC